This entry is about one T cell receptor (beta chain). Its antigen is unknown. Trimming pared 2 bases from V and 0 bases from J, leaving 4 bases between. The length of the CDR3 is 13 residues. The germline V gene encodes CDR1 KGHSH and CDR2 LQKENI. Some clones are missing from TCRdb's copy, which holds only in-frame ones; the method was immunoSEQ multiplex PCR. The top ten hold around 0.94% of the sample, which has 35,000 to 55,000 clones, roughly 80% seen once. These data belong to a study of memory CD4+ T cells and cytomegalovirus serostatus. Study summary: This sample comes from healthy Belgian adults, about nine CMV seropositive, approximately 25 seronegative.

Findings and limits, study-wide: Suggested: most of the CMV-linked TCR signature lies in CD4+ memory cells. Median bootstrapped AUC for CMV status was approximately 0.96 originally, roughly 0.92 US-trained.

The sort gate was single viable CD3+CD4+CD8-CD45RO+ cells for memory CD4+ T cells. V and J are TRBV18 and TRBJ1-1; no clear D gene. Sequencing input: memory CD4+ T cells from blood. This TCR was sampled from an adult in good health and CMV-seronegative. The CDR3 DNA reads as TGTGCCAGCTCACCAGGGCTGAACACTGAAGCTTTCTTT. Its translation: CASSPGLNTEAFF.